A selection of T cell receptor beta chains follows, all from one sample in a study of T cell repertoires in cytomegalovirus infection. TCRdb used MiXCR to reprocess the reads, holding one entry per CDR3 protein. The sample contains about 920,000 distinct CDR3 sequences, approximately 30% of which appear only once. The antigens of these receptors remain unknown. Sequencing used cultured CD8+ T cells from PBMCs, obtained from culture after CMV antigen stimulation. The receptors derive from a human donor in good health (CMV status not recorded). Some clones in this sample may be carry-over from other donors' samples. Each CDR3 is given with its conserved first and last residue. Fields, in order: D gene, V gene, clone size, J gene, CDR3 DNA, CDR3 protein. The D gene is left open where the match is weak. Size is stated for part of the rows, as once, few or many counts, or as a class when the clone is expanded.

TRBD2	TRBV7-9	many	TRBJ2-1	TGTGCCAGCAGCTTGGCTAGCGGGGCCAACAATGAGCAGTTCTTC	CASSLASGANNEQFF
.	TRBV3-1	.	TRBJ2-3	TGTGCCAGCAGCCAAGTTCTGTCGGGAGTGGATACGCAGTATTTT	CASSQVLSGVDTQYF
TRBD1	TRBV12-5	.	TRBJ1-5	TGTGCTAGTGGTTGGGGACAGGAGAACTATAGCAATCAGCCCCAGCATTTT	CASGWGQENYSNQPQHF
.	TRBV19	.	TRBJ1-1	TGTGCCAGTATCCTCAGGGGGAACACTGAAGCTTTCTTT	CASILRGNTEAFF
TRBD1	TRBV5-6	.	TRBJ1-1	TGTGCCAGCAGCTTGCAGGACAGGGGCGCTTTCTTT	CASSLQDRGAFF
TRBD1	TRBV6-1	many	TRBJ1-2	TGTGCCAGCAGTGAACTAGGCGAAAGGGACAGGGTTGATGGCTACACCTTC	CASSELGERDRVDGYTF
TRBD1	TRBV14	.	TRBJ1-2	TGTGCCAGCATCCGAGACCGGGGACAGGACTATGGCTACACCTTC	CASIRDRGQDYGYTF
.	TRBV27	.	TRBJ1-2	TGTGCCAGCAGTTTATCGAGGCCTACAGGGTATTATGGCTACACCTTC	CASSLSRPTGYYGYTF
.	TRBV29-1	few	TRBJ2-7	TGCAGCGTGATACCTACAGGGACCTACGAGCAGTACTTC	CSVIPTGTYEQYF
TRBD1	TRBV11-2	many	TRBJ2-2	TGTGCCAGCAGCTGGGCGACAGGGTTCTCCGGGGAGCTGTTTTTT	CASSWATGFSGELFF
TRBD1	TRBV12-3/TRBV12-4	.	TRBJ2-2	TGTGCCAGCAGACCGGACAGGGACGCGAACACCGGGGAGCTGTTTTTT	CASRPDRDANTGELFF
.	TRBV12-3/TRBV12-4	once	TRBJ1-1	TGTGCCAGCGCAGGGAATTTAGCTAAAGCTTTCTTT	CASAGNLAKAFF
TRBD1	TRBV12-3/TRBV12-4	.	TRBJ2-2	TGTGCCAGGAGTCCACAGGGGGCCGGGGAGCTGTTTTTT	CARSPQGAGELFF
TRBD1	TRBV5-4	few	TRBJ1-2	TGTGCCAGCAGCCCTGTCCCGGGACAGGGGCAGTCTGGCTACACCTTC	CASSPVPGQGQSGYTF
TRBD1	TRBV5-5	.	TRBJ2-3	TGTGCCAGCAGCATGGGACAGGGGGCATCTTCAGATACGCAGTATTTT	CASSMGQGASSDTQYF
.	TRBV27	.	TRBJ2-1	TGTGCCAGCAGTCCGAAAAGCGCCCGGATACAGTTCTTC	CASSPKSARIQFF
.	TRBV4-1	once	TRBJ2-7	TGCGCCAGCAGCCCGGGCAGGTGGGACTACGAGCAGTACTTC	CASSPGRWDYEQYF
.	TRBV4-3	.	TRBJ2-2	TGCGCCAGCAGCTCGTGGGACAAGAACACCGGGGAGCTGTTTTTT	CASSSWDKNTGELFF
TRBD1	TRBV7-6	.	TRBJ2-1	TGTGCCAGCAGCCAAAACAGGGGGAAACACAATGAGCAGTTCTTC	CASSQNRGKHNEQFF
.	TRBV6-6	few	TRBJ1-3	TGTGCCAGCAGTTACCCCTCAGGAGGAAACACCATATATTTT	CASSYPSGGNTIYF
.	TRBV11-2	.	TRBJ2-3	TGTGCCAGCAGCTTCTGGAAACAAGGGGGCACAGATACGCAGTATTTT	CASSFWKQGGTDTQYF
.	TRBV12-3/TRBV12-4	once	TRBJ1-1	TGTGCCAGCAAGCGACCTGAAGCTTTCTTT	CASKRPEAFF
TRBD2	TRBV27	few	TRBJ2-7	TGTGCCAGCAGTTTAACCGGGACTAGCCTCTACGAGCAGTACTTC	CASSLTGTSLYEQYF
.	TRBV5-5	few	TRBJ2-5	TGTGCCAGCAGGTCTTGGGGAGAGACCCAGTACTTC	CASRSWGETQYF
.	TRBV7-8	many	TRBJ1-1	TGTGCCAGCAGCTTCTTGGGACGGGAGAACACTGAAGCTTTCTTT	CASSFLGRENTEAFF
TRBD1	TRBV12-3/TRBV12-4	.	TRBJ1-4	TGTGCCAGCAGTGAACAGGGGGCTAGGGAAAAACTGTTTTTT	CASSEQGAREKLFF
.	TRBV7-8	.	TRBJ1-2	TGTGCCAGCAGCTTAGCGCCCGGGGGGTCTTCCTTTAACTATGGCTACACCTTC	CASSLAPGGSSFNYGYTF
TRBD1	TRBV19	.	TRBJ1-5	TGTGCCAGTAGTCCCGGACAGGTCAGCAATCAGCCCCAGCATTTT	CASSPGQVSNQPQHF
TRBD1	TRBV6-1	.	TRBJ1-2	TGTGCCAGCAGGGTACAGGGGCGCTACACCTTC	CASRVQGRYTF
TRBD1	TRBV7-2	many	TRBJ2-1	TGTGCCAGCAGCGAGCTAGGGGGCTTCTACAATGAGCAGTTCTTC	CASSELGGFYNEQFF
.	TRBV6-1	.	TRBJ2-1	TGTGCCAGCAGTGACCAGGACCAAACCTACAATGAGCAGTTCTTC	CASSDQDQTYNEQFF
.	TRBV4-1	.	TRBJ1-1	TGTGCCAGCAGCCACCCGGGACGGCACGAAGCTTTCTTT	CASSHPGRHEAFF
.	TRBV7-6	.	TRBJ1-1	TGTGCCAGCAGGGCGGGGGGGGGACACACTGAAGCTTTCTTT	CASRAGGGHTEAFF
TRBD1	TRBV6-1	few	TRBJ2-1	TGTGCCAGCCCCGGGACAGGCGATTGGGAGCAGTTCTTC	CASPGTGDWEQFF
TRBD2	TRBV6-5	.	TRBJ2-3	TGTGCCAGCAGTTACGATACGGGGGGGCGGGATACGCAGTATTTT	CASSYDTGGRDTQYF
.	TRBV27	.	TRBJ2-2	TGTGCCAGCAGTTTTTTTCCCAACACCGGGGAGCTGTTTTTT	CASSFFPNTGELFF
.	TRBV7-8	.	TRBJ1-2	TGTGCCAGCAGCTTAGGGACGGCGGATGCTATAGCTAACTATGGCTACACCTTC	CASSLGTADAIANYGYTF
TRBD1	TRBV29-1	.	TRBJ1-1	TGCAGCGGGACAGGGGGTGTGGAAGCTTTCTTT	CSGTGGVEAFF
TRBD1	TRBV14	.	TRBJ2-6	TGTGCCAGCAGCCGGACGTCCGGGACAGGGTTCACCAACGTCCTGACTTTC	CASSRTSGTGFTNVLTF
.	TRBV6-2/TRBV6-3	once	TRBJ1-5	TGTGCCAGCAGTTCTCCTCTTAGACCCGACTTCAATCAGCCCCAGCATTTT	CASSSPLRPDFNQPQHF
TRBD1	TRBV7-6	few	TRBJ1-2	TGTGCCAGCAGCTTAGGAGAAGTTAGGGGGCATGGCTACACCTTC	CASSLGEVRGHGYTF
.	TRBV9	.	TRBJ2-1	TGTGCCAGCAGCGTAGGAACAGGTGGTAATGAGCAGTTCTTC	CASSVGTGGNEQFF
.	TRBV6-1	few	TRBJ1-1	TGTGCCAGCAGGCTTGTGAGTCAGTCAAACACTGAAGCTTTCTTT	CASRLVSQSNTEAFF
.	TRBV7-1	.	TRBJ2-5	TGTGCCAGCAGCCCCGACGGGGGAGGGACCCAGTACTTC	CASSPDGGGTQYF
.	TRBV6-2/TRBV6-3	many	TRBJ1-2	TGTGCCAGCAGTTACTCCGGGCAGCGCTATGGCTACACCTTC	CASSYSGQRYGYTF
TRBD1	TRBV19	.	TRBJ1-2	TGTGCCAGTAGTTACTCCCGGGACAGGGTTGAAATTAACTATGGCTACACCTTC	CASSYSRDRVEINYGYTF
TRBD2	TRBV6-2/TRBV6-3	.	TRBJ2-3	TGTGCCAGCAGTTATTACGTAGCGGGTCTCGCAGATACGCAGTATTTT	CASSYYVAGLADTQYF
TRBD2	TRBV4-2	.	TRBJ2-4	TGTGCCAGCAGCCAAGAAATGCGGGGGGGGGACATTCAGTACTTC	CASSQEMRGGDIQYF
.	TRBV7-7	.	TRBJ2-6	TGTGCTAGCAGCTTGGGCCCGCGGGGCGGGGCCGCTGGGGCCAACGTCCTGACTTTC	CASSLGPRGGAAGANVLTF
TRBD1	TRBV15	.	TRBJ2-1	TGTGCCACCAGCAGACGGACAGGGGGCGTTAGTAATGAGCAGTTCTTC	CATSRRTGGVSNEQFF
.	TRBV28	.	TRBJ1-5	TGTGCCAGCAGTTTAGAAGGCAGTCTTAGCAATCAGCCCCAGCATTTT	CASSLEGSLSNQPQHF
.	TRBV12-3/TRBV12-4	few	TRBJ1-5	TGTGCCAGCAGTGCGGGGCCGGGGGTCCAATCGGGGCAGCCCCAGCATTTT	CASSAGPGVQSGQPQHF
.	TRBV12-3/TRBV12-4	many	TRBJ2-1	TGTGCCAGCAGTCTCGACAACACGGTAGGGAATGAGCAGTTCTTC	CASSLDNTVGNEQFF
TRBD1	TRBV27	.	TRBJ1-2	TGTGCCAGCATCCCGACAGGGGTCTCTAACTATGGCTACACCTTC	CASIPTGVSNYGYTF
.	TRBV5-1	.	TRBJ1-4	TGCGCCAGCAGTCCTGAGGCGTGGGCGGCGAATGAAAAACTGTTTTTT	CASSPEAWAANEKLFF
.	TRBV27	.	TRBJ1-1	TGTGCCAGCAGTATATCCCAGGGCAGGGTCCCTGAAGCTTTCTTT	CASSISQGRVPEAFF
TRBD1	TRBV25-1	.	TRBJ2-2	TGTGCCAGCAGTGAATTTTTTAGACAGGGAGAAAACGCGAACACCGGGGAGCTGTTTTTT	CASSEFFRQGENANTGELFF
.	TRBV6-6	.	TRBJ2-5	TGTGCCAGCAGACACGGGCCTCGGGAGACCCAGTACTTC	CASRHGPRETQYF
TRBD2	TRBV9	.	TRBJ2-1	TGTGCCAGCAGCGGGGACTATCACAATGAGCAGTTCTTC	CASSGDYHNEQFF